This TCR beta chain was profiled in a study of STAT3 mutations in large granular lymphocyte leukemia. TCRbeta libraries averaged about 40,773 productive templates per sample. Assay used: immunoSEQ multiplex PCR; TCRdb lists only in-frame clones, some missing. The sample carries 10,000 to 15,000 clones, about 78% recorded once. Trimming took off 4 bases at V and 0 bases at J, with 14 bases between the two ends. This CDR3 region has 16 residues. CDR1 SGDLS and CDR2 YYNGEE come from the germline V gene. Study-wide results and limits: Treatment regimens differed across patients between samplings. In T-cell large granular lymphocyte leukemia, about half of patients showed multiple immunodominant subclonotypes.

This clone appeared a few times. Antigen unknown. The gene calls are TRBV9 and TRBJ2-1; no definite D call. The TCR sequence derives from a man aged 55 to 70 with T-cell large granular lymphocyte leukemia. Some clones in this sample may be carry-over from other donors' samples. The source material was peripheral blood mononuclear cells. CDR3: CASSPQLYSSYNEQFF. As DNA, the CDR3 is TGTGCCAGCAGCCCCCAGTTGTATAGCTCCTACAATGAGCAGTTCTTC. The entire variable domain, with the rest obtained from reference TRBV9 and TRBJ2-1, is as follows: DSGVTQTPKHLITATGQRVTLRCSPRSGDLSVYWYQQSLDQGLQFLIQYYNGEERAKGNILERFSAQQFPDLHSELNLSSLELGDSALYFCASSPQLYSSYNEQFFGPGTRLTVL.